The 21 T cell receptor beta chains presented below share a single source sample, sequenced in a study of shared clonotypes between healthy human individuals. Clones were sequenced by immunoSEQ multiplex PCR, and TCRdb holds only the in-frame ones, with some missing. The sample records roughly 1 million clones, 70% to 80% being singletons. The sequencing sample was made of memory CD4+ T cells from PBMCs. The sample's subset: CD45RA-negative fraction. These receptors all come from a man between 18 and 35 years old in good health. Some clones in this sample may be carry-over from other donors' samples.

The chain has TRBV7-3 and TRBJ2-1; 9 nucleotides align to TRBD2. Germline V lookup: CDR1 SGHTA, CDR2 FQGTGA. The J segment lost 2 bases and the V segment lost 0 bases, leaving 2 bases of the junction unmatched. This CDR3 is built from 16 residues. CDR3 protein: CASSLTSSGTYNEQFF. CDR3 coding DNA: TGTGCCAGCAGCTTAACGTCTAGCGGGACCTACAATGAGCAGTTCTTC.

The chain's CDR3 is CASSSGTGAGNTIYF. CDR3 DNA: TGCGCCAGCAGCTCTGGGACAGGGGCTGGAAACACCATATATTTT. The chain has TRBV4-1 and TRBJ1-3; 10 bases are a match to TRBD1. The J segment lost 2 bases and the V segment lost 5 bases, leaving 3 bases of the junction unmatched. Germline V gives CDR1 MGHRA, CDR2 YSYEKL. CDR3 size: 15 residues.

The CDR3 loop reads CASSPAGGYQETQYF. CDR3 sequence (DNA): TGTGCCAGCAGCCCTGCGGGGGGGTACCAAGAGACCCAGTACTTC. The chain carries TRBV11-2 and TRBJ2-5; 9 bases are a match to TRBD2. Germline lookup yields CDR1 SGHAT and CDR2 FQNNGV. After removal of 5 bases from V and 0 bases from J, the junction contained 4 bases not matched to a gene. The CDR3 loop spans 15 amino acids.

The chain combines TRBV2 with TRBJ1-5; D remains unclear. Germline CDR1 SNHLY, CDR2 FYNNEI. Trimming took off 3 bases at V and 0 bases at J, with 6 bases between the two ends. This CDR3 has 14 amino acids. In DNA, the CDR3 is TGTGCCAGCAGTGATACAGTTAGCAATCAGCCCCAGCATTTT. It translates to CASSDTVSNQPQHF. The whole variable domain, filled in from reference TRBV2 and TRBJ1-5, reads EPEVTQTPSHQVTQMGQEVILRCVPISNHLYFYWYRQILGQKVEFLVSFYNNEISEKSEIFDDQFSVERPDGSNFTLKIRSTKLEDSAMYFCASSDTVSNQPQHFGDGTRLSIL.

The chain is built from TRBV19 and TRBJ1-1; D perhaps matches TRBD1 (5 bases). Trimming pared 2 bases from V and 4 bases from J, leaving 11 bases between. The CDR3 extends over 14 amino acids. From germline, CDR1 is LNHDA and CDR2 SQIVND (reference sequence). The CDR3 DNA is TGTGCCAGTAGTATACTCGGGGGAAGCACTGAAGCTTTCTTT. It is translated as CASSILGGSTEAFF.

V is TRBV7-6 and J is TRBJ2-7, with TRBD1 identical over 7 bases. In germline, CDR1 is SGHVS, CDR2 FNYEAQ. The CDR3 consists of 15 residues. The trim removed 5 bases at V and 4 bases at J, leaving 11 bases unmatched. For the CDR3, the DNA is TGTGCCAGCAGCCTAAGACAGGGTAGTTGGTACGAGCAGTACTTC. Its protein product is CASSLRQGSWYEQYF.

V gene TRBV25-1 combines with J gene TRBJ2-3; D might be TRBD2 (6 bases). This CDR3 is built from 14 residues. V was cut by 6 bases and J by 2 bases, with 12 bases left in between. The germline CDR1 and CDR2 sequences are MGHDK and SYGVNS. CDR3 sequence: CASRWGLHTDTQYF. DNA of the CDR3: TGTGCCAGCAGGTGGGGACTGCACACAGATACGCAGTATTTT.

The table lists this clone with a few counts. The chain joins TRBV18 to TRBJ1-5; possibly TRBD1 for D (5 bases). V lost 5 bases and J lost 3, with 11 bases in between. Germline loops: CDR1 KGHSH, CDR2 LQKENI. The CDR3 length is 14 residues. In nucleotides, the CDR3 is TGTGCCAGCTCAGTGCCGGGACCCAATCAGCCCCAGCATTTT. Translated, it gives CASSVPGPNQPQHF.

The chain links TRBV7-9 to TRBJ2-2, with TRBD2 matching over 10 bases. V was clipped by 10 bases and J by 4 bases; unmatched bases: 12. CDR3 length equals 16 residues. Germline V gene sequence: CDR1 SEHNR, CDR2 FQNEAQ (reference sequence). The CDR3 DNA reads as TGTGCCACCGGGACTAGCGCCTCAAGGAGCACCGGGGAGCTGTTTTTT. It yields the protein CATGTSASRSTGELFF.

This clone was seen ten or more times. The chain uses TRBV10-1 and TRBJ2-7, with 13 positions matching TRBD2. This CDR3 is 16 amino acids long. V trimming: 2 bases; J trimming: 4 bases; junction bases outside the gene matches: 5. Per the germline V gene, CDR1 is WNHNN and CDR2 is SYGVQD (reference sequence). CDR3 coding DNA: TGCGCCAGCAGTGAGGGACTAGCGGGAGCGGGTTACGAGCAGTACTTC. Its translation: CASSEGLAGAGYEQYF.

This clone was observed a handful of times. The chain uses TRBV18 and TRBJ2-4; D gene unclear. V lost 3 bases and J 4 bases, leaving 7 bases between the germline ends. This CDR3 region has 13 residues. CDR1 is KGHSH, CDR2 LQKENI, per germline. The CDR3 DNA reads TGTGCCAGCTCACCGATGGAAAAAAACATTCAGTACTTC. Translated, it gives CASSPMEKNIQYF.

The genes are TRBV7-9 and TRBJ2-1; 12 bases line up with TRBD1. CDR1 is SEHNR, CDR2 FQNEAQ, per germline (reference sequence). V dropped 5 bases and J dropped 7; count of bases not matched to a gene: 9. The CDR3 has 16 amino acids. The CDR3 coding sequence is TGTGCCAGCAGCGCGGGGACAGGGGGCTGGAGGAATGAGCAGTTCTTC. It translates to CASSAGTGGWRNEQFF.

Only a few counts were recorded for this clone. CDR3 amino acids: CASRRTGVRTGELFF. The DNA of the CDR3 is TGTGCCAGCAGGCGGACAGGGGTTCGGACCGGGGAGCTGTTTTTT. The V gene is TRBV27, the J gene TRBJ2-2; 9 nucleotides align to TRBD1. Trimming took 6 bases from V and 5 from J; bases not matched to a gene: 7. The germline V gene encodes CDR1 MNHEY and CDR2 SMNVEV (reference sequence). The CDR3 totals 15 residues.

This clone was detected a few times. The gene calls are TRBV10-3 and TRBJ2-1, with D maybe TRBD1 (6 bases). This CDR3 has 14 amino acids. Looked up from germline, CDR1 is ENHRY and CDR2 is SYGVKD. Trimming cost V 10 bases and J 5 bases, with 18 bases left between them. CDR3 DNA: TGTGCCAGCCAGACAGGTCAGGGTAACAATGAGCAGTTCTTC. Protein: CASQTGQGNNEQFF.

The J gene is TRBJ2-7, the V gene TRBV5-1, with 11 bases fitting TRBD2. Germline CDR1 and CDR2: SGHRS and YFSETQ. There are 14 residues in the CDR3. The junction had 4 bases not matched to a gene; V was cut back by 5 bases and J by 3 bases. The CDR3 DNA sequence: TGCGCCAGCAGAGGGACTAGCGGACACTACGAGCAGTACTTC. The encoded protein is CASRGTSGHYEQYF.

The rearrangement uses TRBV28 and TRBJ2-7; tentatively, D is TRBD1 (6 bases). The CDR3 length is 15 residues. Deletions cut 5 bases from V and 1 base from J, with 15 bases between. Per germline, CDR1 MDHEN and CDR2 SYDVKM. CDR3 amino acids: CASSPPTGQSYEQYF. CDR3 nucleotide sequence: TGTGCCAGCAGTCCGCCGACAGGCCAGTCCTACGAGCAGTACTTC.

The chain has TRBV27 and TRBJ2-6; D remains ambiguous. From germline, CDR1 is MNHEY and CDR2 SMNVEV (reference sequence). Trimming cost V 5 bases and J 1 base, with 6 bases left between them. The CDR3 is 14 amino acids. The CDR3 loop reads CASSLWSGANVLTF. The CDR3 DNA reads TGTGCCAGCAGTCTATGGTCTGGGGCCAACGTCCTGACTTTC.

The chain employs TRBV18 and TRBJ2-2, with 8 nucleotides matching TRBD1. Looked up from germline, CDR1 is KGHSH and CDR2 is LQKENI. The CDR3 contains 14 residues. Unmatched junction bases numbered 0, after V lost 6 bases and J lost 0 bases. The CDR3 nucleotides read TGTGCCAGCTCGGGACAGGCGAACACCGGGGAGCTGTTTTTT. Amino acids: CASSGQANTGELFF.

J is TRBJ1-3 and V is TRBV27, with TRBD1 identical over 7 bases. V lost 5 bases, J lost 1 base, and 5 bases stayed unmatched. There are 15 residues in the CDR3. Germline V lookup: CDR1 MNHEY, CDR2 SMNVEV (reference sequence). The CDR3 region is CASSPMGQSGNTIYF. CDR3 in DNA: TGTGCCAGCAGTCCCATGGGACAGTCTGGAAACACCATATATTTT.

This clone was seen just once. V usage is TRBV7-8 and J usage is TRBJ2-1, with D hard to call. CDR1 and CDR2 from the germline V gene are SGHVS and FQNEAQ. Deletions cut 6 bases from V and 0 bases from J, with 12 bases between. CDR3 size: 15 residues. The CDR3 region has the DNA TGTGCCAGCAGTTCAAGCGTAGGCTCCTACAATGAGCAGTTCTTC. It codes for CASSSSVGSYNEQFF.

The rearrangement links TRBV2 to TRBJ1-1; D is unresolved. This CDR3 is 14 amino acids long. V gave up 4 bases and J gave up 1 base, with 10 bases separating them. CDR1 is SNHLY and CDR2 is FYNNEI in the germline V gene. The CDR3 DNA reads TGTGCCAGCAGTGTGTTGGGTAGGAACACTGAAGCTTTCTTT. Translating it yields CASSVLGRNTEAFF.